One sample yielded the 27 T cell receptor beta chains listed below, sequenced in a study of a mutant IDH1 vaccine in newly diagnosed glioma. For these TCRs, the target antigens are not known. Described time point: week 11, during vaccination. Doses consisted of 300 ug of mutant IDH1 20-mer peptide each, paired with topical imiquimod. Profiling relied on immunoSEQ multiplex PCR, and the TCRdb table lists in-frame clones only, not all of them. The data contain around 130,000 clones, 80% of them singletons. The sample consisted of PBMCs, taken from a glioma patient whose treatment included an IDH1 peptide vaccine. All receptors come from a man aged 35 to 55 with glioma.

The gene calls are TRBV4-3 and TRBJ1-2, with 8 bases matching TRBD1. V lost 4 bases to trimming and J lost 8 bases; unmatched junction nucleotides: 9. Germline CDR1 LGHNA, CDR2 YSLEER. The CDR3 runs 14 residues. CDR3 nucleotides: TGCGCCAGCAGCCCTGGACAGGGATGGATCGGCTACACCTTC. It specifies CASSPGQGWIGYTF.

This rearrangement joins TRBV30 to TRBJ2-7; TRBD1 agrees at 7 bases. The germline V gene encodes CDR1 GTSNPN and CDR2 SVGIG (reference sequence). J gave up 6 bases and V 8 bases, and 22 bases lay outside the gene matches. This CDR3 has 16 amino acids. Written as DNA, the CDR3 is TGTGCCCGAGAAGAGAGGGGGTACAGGGGTGAGTTCGAGCAGTACTTC. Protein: CAREERGYRGEFEQYF. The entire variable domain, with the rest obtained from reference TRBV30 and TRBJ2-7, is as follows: SQTIHQWPATLVQPVGSPLSLECTVEGTSNPNLYWYRQAAGRGLQLLFYSVGIGQISSEVPQNLSASRPQDRQFILSSKKLLLSDSGFYLCAREERGYRGEFEQYFGPGTRLTVT.

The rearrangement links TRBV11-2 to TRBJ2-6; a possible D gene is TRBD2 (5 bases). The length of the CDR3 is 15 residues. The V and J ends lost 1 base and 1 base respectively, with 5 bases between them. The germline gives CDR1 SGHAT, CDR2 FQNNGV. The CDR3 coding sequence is TGTGCCAGCAGCTTAGGGACTTCTGGGGCCAACGTCCTGACTTTC. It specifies CASSLGTSGANVLTF.

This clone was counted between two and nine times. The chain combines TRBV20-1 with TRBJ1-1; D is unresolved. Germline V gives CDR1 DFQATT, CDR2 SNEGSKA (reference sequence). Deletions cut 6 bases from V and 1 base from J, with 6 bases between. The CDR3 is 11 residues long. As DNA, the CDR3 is TGCAGTGCCCCAGAGAACACTGAAGCTTTCTTT. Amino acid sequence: CSAPENTEAFF.

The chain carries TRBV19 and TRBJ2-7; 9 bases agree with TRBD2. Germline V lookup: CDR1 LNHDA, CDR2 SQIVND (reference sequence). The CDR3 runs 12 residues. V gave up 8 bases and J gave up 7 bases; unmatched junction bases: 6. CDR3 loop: CASAELAGEQYF. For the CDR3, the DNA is TGTGCCAGTGCCGAGCTAGCGGGAGAGCAGTACTTC.

The chain's CDR3 is CASSHNTNQPQHF. DNA of the CDR3: TGTGCCAGCAGCCATAACACCAATCAGCCCCAGCATTTT. J is TRBJ1-5 and V is TRBV4-2; D not certain. This CDR3 spans 13 amino acids. The V end lost 3 bases, the J end lost 3 bases, and 6 bases lay between the germline ends. Germline lookup yields CDR1 LGHNA and CDR2 YNFKEQ.

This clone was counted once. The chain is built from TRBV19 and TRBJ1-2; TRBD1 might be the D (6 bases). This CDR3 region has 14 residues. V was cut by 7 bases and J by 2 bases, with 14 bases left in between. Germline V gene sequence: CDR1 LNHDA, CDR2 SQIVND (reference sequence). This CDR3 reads CASIDLGANYGYTF. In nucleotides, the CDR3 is TGTGCCAGTATCGATCTGGGGGCGAACTATGGCTACACCTTC.

CDR3 sequence (DNA): TGCGCCAGCAGCCAAGTTCGGAAAGGGGTGGCTGGCTACACCTTC. Encoded protein: CASSQVRKGVAGYTF. The chain joins TRBV4-3 to TRBJ1-2, with D possibly being TRBD1 (5 bases). V lost 1 base and J lost 7, with 16 bases in between. CDR1 LGHNA and CDR2 YSLEER come from the germline V gene. The CDR3 loop spans 15 amino acids.

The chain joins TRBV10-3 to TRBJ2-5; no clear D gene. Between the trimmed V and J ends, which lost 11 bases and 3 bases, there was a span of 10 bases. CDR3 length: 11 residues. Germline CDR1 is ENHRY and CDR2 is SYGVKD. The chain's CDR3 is CASRTEETQYF. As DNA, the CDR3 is TGTGCCTCGCGGACGGAAGAGACCCAGTACTTC.

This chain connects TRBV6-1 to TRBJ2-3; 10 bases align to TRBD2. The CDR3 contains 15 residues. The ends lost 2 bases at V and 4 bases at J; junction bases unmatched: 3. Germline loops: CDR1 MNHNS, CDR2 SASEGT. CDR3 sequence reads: CASSESSGGADTQYF. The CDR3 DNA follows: TGTGCCAGCAGTGAATCCAGCGGGGGGGCAGATACGCAGTATTTT.

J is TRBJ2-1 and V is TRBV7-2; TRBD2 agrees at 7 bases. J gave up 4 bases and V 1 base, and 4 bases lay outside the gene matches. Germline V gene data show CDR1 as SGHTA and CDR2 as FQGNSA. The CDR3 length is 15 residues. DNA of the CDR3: TGTGCCAGCAGCTTAGGGATAGCGGGTTACAATGAGCAGTTCTTC. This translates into CASSLGIAGYNEQFF.

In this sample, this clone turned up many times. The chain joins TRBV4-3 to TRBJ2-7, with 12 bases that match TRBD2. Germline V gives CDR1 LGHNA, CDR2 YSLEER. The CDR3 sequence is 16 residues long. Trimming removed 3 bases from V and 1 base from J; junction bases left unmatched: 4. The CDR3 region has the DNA TGCGCCAGCAGCCAGGTGACTAGCGGGAGTTCCTACGAGCAGTACTTC. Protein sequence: CASSQVTSGSSYEQYF.

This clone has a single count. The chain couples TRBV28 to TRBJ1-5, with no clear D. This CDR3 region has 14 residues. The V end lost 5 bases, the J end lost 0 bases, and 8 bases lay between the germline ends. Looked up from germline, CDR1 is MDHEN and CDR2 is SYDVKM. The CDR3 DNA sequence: TGTGCCAGCAGTCTCCCATATAGCAATCAGCCCCAGCATTTT. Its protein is CASSLPYSNQPQHF.

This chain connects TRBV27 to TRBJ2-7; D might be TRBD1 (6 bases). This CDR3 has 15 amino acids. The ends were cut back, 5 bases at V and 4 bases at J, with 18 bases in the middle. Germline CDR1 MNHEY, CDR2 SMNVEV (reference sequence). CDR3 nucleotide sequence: TGTGCCAGCAGTCCCCTCCCAGACAGGAGGTACGAGCAGTACTTC. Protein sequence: CASSPLPDRRYEQYF.

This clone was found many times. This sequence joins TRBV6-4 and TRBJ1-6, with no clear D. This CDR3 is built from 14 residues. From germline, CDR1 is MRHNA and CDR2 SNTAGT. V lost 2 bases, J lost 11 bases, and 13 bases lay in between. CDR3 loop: CASSDLPLRTPLHF. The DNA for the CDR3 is TGTGCCAGCAGTGACCTACCCCTGAGGACACCCCTCCACTTT.

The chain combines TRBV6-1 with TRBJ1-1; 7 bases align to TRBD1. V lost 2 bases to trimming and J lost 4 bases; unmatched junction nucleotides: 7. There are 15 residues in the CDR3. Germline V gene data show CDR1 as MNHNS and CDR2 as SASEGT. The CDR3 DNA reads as TGTGCCAGCAGTGAACTAGACAGGGTGGGCACTGAAGCTTTCTTT. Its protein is CASSELDRVGTEAFF.

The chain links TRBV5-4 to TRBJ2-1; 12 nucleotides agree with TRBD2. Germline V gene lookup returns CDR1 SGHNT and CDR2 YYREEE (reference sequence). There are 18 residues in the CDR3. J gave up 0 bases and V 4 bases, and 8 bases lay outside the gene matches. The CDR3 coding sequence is TGTGCCAGCAGCATGGGACTAGCGGGTGTATACTCCTACAATGAGCAGTTCTTC. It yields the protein CASSMGLAGVYSYNEQFF.

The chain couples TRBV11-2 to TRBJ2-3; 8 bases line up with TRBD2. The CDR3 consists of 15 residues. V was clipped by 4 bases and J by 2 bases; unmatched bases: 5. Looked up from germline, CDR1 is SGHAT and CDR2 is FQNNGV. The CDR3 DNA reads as TGTGCCAGCAGCTCGGGGGGGCACCTCACAGATACGCAGTATTTT. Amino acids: CASSSGGHLTDTQYF.

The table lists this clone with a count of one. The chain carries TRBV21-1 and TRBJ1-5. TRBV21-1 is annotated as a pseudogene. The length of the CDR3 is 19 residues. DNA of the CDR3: TGTGCCAGCAGCAAAAGGGAGCAGGGCCTAGCCGCACCTTCGCAGCCCCAGCATTTT. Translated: CASSKREQGLAAPSQPQHF.

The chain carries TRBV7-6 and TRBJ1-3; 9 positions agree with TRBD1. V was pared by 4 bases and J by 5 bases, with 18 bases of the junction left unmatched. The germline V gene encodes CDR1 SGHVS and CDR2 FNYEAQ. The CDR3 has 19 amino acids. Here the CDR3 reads CASSSRDRDNSFSRNTIYF. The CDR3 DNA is TGTGCCAGCAGCTCCCGGGACAGGGATAACTCTTTCTCACGAAACACCATATATTTT.

CDR3 sequence (DNA): TGTGCCAGCAGTTACGGGACAACTAGCACAGATACGCAGTATTTT. Translating gives CASSYGTTSTDTQYF. The J gene is TRBJ2-3, the V gene TRBV6-5, with D perhaps matching TRBD1 (6 bases). CDR3 size: 15 residues. Per the germline V gene, CDR1 is MNHEY and CDR2 is SVGAGI. Trimming removed 2 bases from V and 0 bases from J, with 9 bases in between.

CDR3 in DNA: TGTGCCAGCAGCACGGACAGGGCCACCGGGGAGCTGTTTTTT. It encodes CASSTDRATGELFF. The rearrangement uses TRBV7-6 and TRBJ2-2, with 8 bases that match TRBD1. Germline-derived CDR1 and CDR2 are SGHVS and FNYEAQ. The trim removed 5 bases at V and 4 bases at J, leaving 3 bases unmatched. The CDR3 contains 14 residues.

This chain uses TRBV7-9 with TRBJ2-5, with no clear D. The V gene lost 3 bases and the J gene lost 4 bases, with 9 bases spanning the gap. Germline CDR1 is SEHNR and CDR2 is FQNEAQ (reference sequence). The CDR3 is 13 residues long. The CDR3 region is CASSLKGPETQYF. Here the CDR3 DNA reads TGTGCCAGCAGCTTGAAGGGTCCAGAGACCCAGTACTTC.

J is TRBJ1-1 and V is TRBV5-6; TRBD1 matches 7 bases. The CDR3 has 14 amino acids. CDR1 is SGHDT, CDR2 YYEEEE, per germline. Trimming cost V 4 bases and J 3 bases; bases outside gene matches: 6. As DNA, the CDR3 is TGTGCCAGCAGCCGAACAGGGGTGTACACTGAAGCTTTCTTT. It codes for CASSRTGVYTEAFF.

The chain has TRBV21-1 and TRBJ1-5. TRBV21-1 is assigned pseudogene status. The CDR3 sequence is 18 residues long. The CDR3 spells CASSATGPFSHSNQPQHF. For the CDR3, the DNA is TGTGCCAGCAGCGCCACGGGCCCATTCAGCCATAGCAATCAGCCCCAGCATTTT.

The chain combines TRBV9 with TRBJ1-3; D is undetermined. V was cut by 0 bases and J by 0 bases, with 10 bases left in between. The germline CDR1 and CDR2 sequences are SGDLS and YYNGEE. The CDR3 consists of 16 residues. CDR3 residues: CASSVDGQPSGNTIYF. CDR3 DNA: TGTGCCAGCAGCGTAGATGGTCAACCCTCTGGAAACACCATATATTTT.

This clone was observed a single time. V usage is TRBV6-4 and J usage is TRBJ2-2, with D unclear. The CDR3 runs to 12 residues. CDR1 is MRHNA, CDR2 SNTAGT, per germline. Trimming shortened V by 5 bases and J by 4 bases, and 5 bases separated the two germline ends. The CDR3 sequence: CASSWGTGELFF. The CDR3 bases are TGTGCCAGCAGTTGGGGCACCGGGGAGCTGTTTTTT.